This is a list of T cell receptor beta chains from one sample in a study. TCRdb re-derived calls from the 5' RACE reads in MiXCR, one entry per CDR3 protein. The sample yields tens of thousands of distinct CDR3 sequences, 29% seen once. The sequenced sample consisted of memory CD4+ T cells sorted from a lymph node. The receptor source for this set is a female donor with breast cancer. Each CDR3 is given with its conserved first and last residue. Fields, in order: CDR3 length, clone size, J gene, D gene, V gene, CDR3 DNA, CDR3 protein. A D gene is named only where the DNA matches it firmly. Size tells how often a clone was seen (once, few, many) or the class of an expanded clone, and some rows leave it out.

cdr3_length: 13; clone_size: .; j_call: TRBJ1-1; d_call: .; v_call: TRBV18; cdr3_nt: TGTGCCAGCTCCGGTGGGGTGAACACTGAAGCTTTCTTT; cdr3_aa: CASSGGVNTEAFF
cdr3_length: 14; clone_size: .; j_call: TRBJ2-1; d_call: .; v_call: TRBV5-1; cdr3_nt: TGCGCCAGCAGCTTGGCTCAGGGGGGGAGTGAGCAGTTCTTC; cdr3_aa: CASSLAQGGSEQFF
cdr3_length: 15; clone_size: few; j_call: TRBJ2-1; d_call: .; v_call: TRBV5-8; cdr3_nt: TGTGCCAGCAGCCCGGGACCGACGATCCGTAATGAGCAGTTCTTC; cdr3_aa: CASSPGPTIRNEQFF
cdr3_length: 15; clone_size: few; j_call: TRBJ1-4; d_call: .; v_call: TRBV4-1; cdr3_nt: TGCGCCAGCAGCCAGTGGGACTCACCTAATGAAAAACTGTTTTTT; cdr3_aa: CASSQWDSPNEKLFF
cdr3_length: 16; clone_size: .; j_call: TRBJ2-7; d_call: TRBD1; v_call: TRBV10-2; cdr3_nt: TGCGCCAGCCATCCTGCAGAACAGGGGATTACCTACGAGCAGTACTTC; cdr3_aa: CASHPAEQGITYEQYF
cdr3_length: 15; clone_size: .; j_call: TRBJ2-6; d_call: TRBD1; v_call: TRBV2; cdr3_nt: TGTGCCAGCAGCCCACAGGGGTCTGGGGCCAACGTCCTGACTTTC; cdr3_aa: CASSPQGSGANVLTF
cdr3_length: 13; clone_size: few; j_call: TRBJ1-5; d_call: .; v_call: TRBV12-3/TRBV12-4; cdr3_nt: TGTGCCAGCACCCTTGGGGTTAATCAGCCCCAGCATTTT; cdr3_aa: CASTLGVNQPQHF
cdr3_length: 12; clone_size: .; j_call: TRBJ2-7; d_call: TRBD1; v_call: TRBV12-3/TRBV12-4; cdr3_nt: TGTGCCAGCAGTATGACAGGGGGCGAGCAGTACTTC; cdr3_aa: CASSMTGGEQYF
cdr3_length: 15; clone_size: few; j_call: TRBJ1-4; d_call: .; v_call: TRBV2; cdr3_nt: TGTGCCAGTAAAAGGACAGAATCAACTAATGAAAAACTGTTTTTT; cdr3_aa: CASKRTESTNEKLFF
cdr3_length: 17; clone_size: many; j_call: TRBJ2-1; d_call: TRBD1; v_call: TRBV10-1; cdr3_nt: TGCGCCAGCAGTGTCGGACAGGGGTTTCGGTCGCGGAATGAGCAGTTCTTC; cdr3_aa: CASSVGQGFRSRNEQFF
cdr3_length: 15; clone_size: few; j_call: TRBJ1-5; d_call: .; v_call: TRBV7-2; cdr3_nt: TGTGCCAGCAGCTCACAGGGAAATAGCAATCAGCCCCAGCATTTT; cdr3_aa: CASSSQGNSNQPQHF
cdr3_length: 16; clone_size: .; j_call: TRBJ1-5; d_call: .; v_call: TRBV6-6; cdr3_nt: TGTACCAGCAGTTACTCGGGGGGGTATAGCAATCAGCCCCAGCATTTT; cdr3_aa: CTSSYSGGYSNQPQHF
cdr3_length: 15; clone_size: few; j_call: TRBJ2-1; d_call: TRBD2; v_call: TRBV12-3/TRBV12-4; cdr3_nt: TGTGCCAGCAGGCAAGCGGGAGGGCCGACAAATGAGCAGTTCTTC; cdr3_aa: CASRQAGGPTNEQFF
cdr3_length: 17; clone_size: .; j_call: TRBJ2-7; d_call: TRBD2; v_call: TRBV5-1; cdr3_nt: TGCGCCAGCAGCCCACAAGGACTAGCGGGACCCTCCTACGAGCAGTACTTC; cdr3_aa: CASSPQGLAGPSYEQYF
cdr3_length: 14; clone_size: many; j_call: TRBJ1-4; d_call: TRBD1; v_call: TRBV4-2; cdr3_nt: TGTGCCAGCAGCCAAGGACAGGGTAATGAAAAACTGTTTTTT; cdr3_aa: CASSQGQGNEKLFF
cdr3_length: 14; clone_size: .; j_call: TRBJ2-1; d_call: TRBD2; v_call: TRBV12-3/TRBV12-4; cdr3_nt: TGTGCCAGCACGATAGCGGGAGGCTTGAATGAGCAGTTCTTC; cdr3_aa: CASTIAGGLNEQFF
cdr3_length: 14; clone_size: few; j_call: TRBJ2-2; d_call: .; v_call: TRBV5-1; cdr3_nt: TGCGCCAGCAGCTTCGCTAGAGACACCGGGGAGCTGTTTTTT; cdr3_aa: CASSFARDTGELFF
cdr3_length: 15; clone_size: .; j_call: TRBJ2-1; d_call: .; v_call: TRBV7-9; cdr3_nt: TGTGCCAGCAGCCCCCCGGATTTTGGGGCCAATGAGCAGTTCTTC; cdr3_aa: CASSPPDFGANEQFF
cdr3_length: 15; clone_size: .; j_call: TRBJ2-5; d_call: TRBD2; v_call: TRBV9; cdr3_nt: TGTGCCAGCAGCTCTCGACTAGCGGGGGTAGAGACCCAGTACTTC; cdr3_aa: CASSSRLAGVETQYF
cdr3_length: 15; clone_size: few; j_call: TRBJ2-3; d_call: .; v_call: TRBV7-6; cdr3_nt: TGTGCCAGCAGCTTAGGGGGGATTGGCACAGATACGCAGTATTTT; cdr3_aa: CASSLGGIGTDTQYF
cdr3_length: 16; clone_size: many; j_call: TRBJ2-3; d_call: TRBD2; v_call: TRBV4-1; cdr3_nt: TGCGCCAGCAGCCAGGGGACTAGCGGGGGCACAGATACGCAGTATTTT; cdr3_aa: CASSQGTSGGTDTQYF
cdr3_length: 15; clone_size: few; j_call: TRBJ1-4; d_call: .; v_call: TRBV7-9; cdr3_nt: TGTGCCAGCAGCCCTAAGGGGGCAACTAATGAAAAACTGTTTTTT; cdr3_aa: CASSPKGATNEKLFF
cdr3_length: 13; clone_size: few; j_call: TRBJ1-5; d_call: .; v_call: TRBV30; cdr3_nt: TGTGCCTGGAGCCTGAAAGGGAGTCAGCCCCAGCATTTT; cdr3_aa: CAWSLKGSQPQHF
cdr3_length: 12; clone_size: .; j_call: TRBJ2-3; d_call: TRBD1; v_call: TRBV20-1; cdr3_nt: TGCAGCCGAAGACAGGGTGCAGATACGCAGTATTTT; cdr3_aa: CSRRQGADTQYF
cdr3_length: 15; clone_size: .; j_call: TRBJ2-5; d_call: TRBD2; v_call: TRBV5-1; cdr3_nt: TGCGCCAGCAGCCTAGGACTAGCGGGAGAAGAGACCCAGTACTTC; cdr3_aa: CASSLGLAGEETQYF
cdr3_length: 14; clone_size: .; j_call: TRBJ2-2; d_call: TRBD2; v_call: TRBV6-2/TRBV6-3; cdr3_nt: TGTGCCAGCAGTTTCCGCGGGGGGACCGGGGAGCTGTTTTTT; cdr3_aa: CASSFRGGTGELFF
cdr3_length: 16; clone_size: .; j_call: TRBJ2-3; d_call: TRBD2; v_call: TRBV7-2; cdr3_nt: TGTGCCAGCAGCTTAGTATCCGGGGGGAGGGCAGATACGCAGTATTTT; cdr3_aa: CASSLVSGGRADTQYF
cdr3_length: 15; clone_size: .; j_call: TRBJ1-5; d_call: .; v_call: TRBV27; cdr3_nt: TGTGCCAGCAGTTTATCTGGGGGACGCAATCAGCCCCAGCATTTT; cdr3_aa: CASSLSGGRNQPQHF
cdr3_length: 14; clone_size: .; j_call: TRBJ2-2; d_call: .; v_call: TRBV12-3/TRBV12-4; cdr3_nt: TGTGCCAGCAGTTTCGCCGTCAACGCCGGGGAGCTGTTTTTT; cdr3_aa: CASSFAVNAGELFF
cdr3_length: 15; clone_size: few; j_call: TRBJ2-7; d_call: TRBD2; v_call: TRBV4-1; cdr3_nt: TGCGCCAGCAGCCAAGTGCTAGCGGGGACCTACGAGCAGTACTTC; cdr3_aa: CASSQVLAGTYEQYF
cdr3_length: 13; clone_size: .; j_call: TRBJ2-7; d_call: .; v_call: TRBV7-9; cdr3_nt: TGTGCCAGCACCAAAGACGCGGCGTACGAGCAGTACTTC; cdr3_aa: CASTKDAAYEQYF
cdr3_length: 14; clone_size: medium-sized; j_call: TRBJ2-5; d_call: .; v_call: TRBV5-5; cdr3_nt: TGTGCCAGCAGCTTCCGGACCCTCGAGGAGACCCAGTACTTC; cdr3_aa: CASSFRTLEETQYF
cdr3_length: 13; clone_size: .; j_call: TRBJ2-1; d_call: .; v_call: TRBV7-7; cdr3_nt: TGTGCCAGCAGCCGCGCCGGAAACAATGAGCAGTTCTTC; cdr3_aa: CASSRAGNNEQFF
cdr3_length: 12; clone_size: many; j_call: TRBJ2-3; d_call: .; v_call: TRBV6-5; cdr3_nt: TGTGCCAGCAGTTACGACACAGATACGCAGTATTTT; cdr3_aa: CASSYDTDTQYF
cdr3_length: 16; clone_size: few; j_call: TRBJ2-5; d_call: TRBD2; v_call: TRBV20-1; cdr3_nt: TGCAGTGCTAGAGATCCCGCGACTAGCGCGCAAGAGACCCAGTACTTC; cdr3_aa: CSARDPATSAQETQYF
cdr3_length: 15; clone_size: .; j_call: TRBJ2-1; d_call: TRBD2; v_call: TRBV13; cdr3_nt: TGTGCCAGCAGCTCTCGAGTAGCGGGAGAGGATGAGCAGTTCTTC; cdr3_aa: CASSSRVAGEDEQFF
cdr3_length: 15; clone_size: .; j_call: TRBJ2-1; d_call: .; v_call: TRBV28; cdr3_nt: TGTGCCAGCAGTTTAGGCAGGGTGAGAGGCAATGAGCAGTTCTTC; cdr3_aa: CASSLGRVRGNEQFF
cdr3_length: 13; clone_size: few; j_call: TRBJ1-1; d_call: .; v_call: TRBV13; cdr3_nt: TGTGCCAGCAGCTGGGGACAGAACACTGAAGCTTTCTTT; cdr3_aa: CASSWGQNTEAFF
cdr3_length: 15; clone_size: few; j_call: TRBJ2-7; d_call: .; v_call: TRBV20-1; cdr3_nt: TGCAGTGCTAGGCCCCGGACGGGATGGGCCTACGAGCAGTACTTC; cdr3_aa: CSARPRTGWAYEQYF
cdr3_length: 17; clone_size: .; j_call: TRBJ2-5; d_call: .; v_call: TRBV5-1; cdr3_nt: TGCGCCAGCAGCCCCAGCCGTACCGGGACGTTACAAGAGACCCAGTACTTC; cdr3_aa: CASSPSRTGTLQETQYF
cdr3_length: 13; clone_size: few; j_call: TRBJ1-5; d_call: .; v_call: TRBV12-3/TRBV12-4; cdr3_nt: TGTGCCAGCAGTTTTGAGATCGATCAGCCCCAGCATTTT; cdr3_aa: CASSFEIDQPQHF
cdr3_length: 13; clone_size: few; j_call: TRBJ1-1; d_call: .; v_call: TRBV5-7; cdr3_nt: TGTGCCAGCAGCCGGACATTTAACACTGAAGCTTTCTTT; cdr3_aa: CASSRTFNTEAFF
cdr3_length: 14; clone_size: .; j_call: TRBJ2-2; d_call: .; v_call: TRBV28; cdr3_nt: TGTGCCAGCAGGGAGGAGAAGGGCCCCGGGGAGCCGTTTTTT; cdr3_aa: CASREEKGPGEPFF
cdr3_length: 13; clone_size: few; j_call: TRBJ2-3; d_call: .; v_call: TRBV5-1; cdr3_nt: TGCGCCAGCAGCAACCCTAGCACAGATACGCAGTATTTT; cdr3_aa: CASSNPSTDTQYF
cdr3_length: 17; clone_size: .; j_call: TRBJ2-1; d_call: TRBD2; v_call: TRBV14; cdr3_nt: TGTGCCAGCAGCCAAGGCTCTAGCGGGAGGGTATACAATGAGCAGTTCTTC; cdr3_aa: CASSQGSSGRVYNEQFF
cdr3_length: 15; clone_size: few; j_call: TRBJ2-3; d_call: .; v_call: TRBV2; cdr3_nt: TGTGCCAGCAGCCCAAGCCAGGGTTTGACAGATACGCAGTATTTT; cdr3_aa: CASSPSQGLTDTQYF
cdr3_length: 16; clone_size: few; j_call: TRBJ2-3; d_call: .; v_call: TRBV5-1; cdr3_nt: TGCGCCAGCAGCCCGGACGGGGGACGGGGCACAGATACGCAGTATTTT; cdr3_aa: CASSPDGGRGTDTQYF
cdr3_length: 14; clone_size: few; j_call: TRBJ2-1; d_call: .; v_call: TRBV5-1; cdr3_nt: TGCGCCAGCAGCTTGGGTTCTCCCCACAATGAGCAGTTCTTC; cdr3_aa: CASSLGSPHNEQFF
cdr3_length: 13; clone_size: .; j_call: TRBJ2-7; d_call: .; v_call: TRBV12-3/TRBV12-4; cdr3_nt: TGTGCCAGCAGCACGGGTTCAGATTACGAGCAGTACTTC; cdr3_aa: CASSTGSDYEQYF
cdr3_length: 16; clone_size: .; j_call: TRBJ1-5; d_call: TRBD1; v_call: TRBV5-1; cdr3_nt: TGCGCCAGCAGCTTGGGGGAGGGACAGGGCCATCAGCCCCAGCATTTT; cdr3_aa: CASSLGEGQGHQPQHF
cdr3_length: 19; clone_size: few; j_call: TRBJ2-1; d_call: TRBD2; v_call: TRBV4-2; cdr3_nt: TGTGCCAGCAGCCAAGATTCTTCGACTAGCGGGTCATATAATCCTGAGCAGTTCTTC; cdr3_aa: CASSQDSSTSGSYNPEQFF